Presented here are 13 T cell receptor beta chains from one specimen sequenced in a study of CD8 T cells in Susac syndrome. Random hexamers primed reverse transcription of about 0.45 to 1 ug RNA. TCRdb re-called the immunoSEQ multiplex PCR reads with MiXCR, one entry per CDR3 protein. The data contain around 130,000 distinct CDR3 sequences, under 95% of them singletons. The sequenced material came from CD8+ T cells from PBMCs. These receptors all stem from a human donor with multiple sclerosis.

The chain combines TRBV6-5 with TRBJ2-7; no clear D. The CDR3 loop spans 12 amino acids. CDR1 is MNHEY, CDR2 SVGAGI, per germline. V lost 6 bases to trimming and J lost 8 bases, with 14 bases between them. The CDR3 sequence: CASRAGRPQQYF. The CDR3 bases are TGTGCCAGCAGAGCCGGACGCCCTCAGCAGTACTTC.

The V call is TRBV5-1, the J call TRBJ2-7; D is perhaps TRBD2 (6 bases). The CDR3 runs to 15 residues. Trimming cost V 4 bases and J 0 bases, with 14 bases left between them. The germline V gene has CDR1 SGHRS and CDR2 YFSETQ. The CDR3 DNA sequence: TGCGCCAGCAGCAACTCCGGGACTTCCTCCTACGAGCAGTACTTC. It encodes CASSNSGTSSYEQYF.

The chain links TRBV15 to TRBJ1-2; D might be TRBD1 (5 bases). CDR1 and CDR2 from the germline V gene are LNHNV and YYDKDF (reference sequence). V lost 5 bases and J 3 bases, leaving 19 bases between the germline ends. This CDR3 has 16 amino acids. The CDR3 here is CATSGGRGWGDYGYTF. DNA of the CDR3: TGTGCCACCAGCGGGGGTAGAGGGTGGGGTGACTATGGCTACACCTTC. The full variable domain, with the rest looked up from reference TRBV15 and TRBJ1-2, is DAMVIQNPRYQVTQFGKPVTLSCSQTLNHNVMYWYQQKSSQAPKLLFHYYDKDFNNEADTPDNFQSRRPNTSFCFLDIRSPGLGDTAMYLCATSGGRGWGDYGYTFGSGTRLTVV.

This clonotype has only one observation. The V call is TRBV12-3 or TRBV12-4, the J call TRBJ1-1; 12 bases fit TRBD1. This CDR3 has 16 residues. V lost 7 bases, J lost 10 bases, and 16 bases stayed unmatched. CDR3 DNA sequence: TGTGCCAGCATGCGGGACAGGGGGCGAGGGACGTTTGGAGCTTTCTTT. Translating gives CASMRDRGRGTFGAFF.

This clonotype is a singleton in its sample. This chain connects TRBV27 to TRBJ2-2, with D unresolved. In germline, CDR1 is MNHEY, CDR2 SMNVEV (reference sequence). The CDR3 totals 12 residues. Trimming removed 7 bases at V and 4 bases at J, with 7 bases between. For the CDR3, the DNA is TGTGCCAGCAAGGAGTCCACCGGGGAGCTGTTTTTT. It translates to CASKESTGELFF.

The chain is built from TRBV3-1 and TRBJ2-7; D remains unclear. Germline V gene sequence: CDR1 LGHDT, CDR2 YNNKEL (reference sequence). This CDR3 is 13 amino acids long. Trimming took off 3 bases at V and 2 bases at J, with 8 bases between the two ends. CDR3 amino acids: CASSQDPAYEQYF. CDR3 nucleotides: TGTGCCAGCAGCCAGGACCCCGCCTACGAGCAGTACTTC.

This clonotype has only a few counts. The chain employs TRBV29-1 and TRBJ2-1, with a weak D call TRBD2 (5 bases). The CDR3 extends over 15 amino acids. Germline loops: CDR1 SQVTM, CDR2 ANQGSEA. V was clipped by 0 bases and J by 6 bases, with 15 bases between them. The CDR3 reads CSVEDMAEAPNEQFF. CDR3 nucleotide sequence: TGCAGCGTTGAAGATATGGCGGAGGCCCCCAATGAGCAGTTCTTC.

The chain couples TRBV2 to TRBJ2-7; D gene ambiguous. There are 12 residues in the CDR3. CDR1 and CDR2 (germline): SNHLY, FYNNEI. V was shortened by 3 bases and J by 3 bases, with 6 bases between the two germline ends. In DNA form, the CDR3 reads TGTGCCAGCAGTGACATGGACTACGAGCAGTACTTC. This codes for CASSDMDYEQYF.

The CDR3 region is CASSVGGRLADLTDTQYF. In DNA, the CDR3 is TGTGCCAGCAGCGTAGGAGGGAGACTAGCCGATCTCACAGATACGCAGTATTTT. The V call is TRBV4-2, the J call TRBJ2-3; 7 bases line up with TRBD2. Germline-derived CDR1 and CDR2 are LGHNA and YNFKEQ. Unmatched junction bases numbered 16, after V lost 5 bases and J lost 2 bases. CDR3 length: 18 amino acids.

This clonotype was counted once. V and J are TRBV29-1 and TRBJ2-1, with a tentative D call TRBD2 (6 bases). Trimming stripped 7 bases from V and 8 bases from J, with 12 bases between. CDR3 size: 11 residues. The germline CDR1 and CDR2 sequences are SQVTM and ANQGSEA. The CDR3 DNA sequence: TGCAGCGCCCGGAGGGGCCATGAGCAGTTCTTC. Translated, it gives CSARRGHEQFF.

Only one count was recorded for this clonotype. V usage is TRBV10-3 and J usage is TRBJ2-7; a possible D gene is TRBD1 (5 bases). The CDR3 is 15 residues long. Deletions cut 0 bases from V and 1 base from J, with 10 bases between. The germline CDR1 and CDR2 sequences are ENHRY and SYGVKD. The CDR3 sequence: CAISESTDISYEQYF. CDR3 bases: TGTGCCATCAGTGAGTCGACGGACATTTCCTACGAGCAGTACTTC.

V usage is TRBV27 and J usage is TRBJ2-7; D remains ambiguous. The CDR3 loop spans 13 amino acids. CDR1 is MNHEY and CDR2 is SMNVEV in the germline V gene (reference sequence). Trimming removed 3 bases from V and 1 base from J, with 7 bases in between. The CDR3 here is CASSFSSSYEQYF. The CDR3, as DNA: TGTGCCAGCAGTTTCAGCAGTTCCTACGAGCAGTACTTC.

The V call is TRBV20-1, the J call TRBJ1-1; D remains ambiguous. With 7 bases removed from V and 1 base from J, the gap between germline ends came to 19 bases. Germline CDR1 is DFQATT and CDR2 is SNEGSKA (reference sequence). The CDR3 sequence is 15 residues long. The DNA for the CDR3 is TGCAGTGTCTCGTCGGGCAGAACTCCGAACACTGAAGCTTTCTTT. Translating it yields CSVSSGRTPNTEAFF.